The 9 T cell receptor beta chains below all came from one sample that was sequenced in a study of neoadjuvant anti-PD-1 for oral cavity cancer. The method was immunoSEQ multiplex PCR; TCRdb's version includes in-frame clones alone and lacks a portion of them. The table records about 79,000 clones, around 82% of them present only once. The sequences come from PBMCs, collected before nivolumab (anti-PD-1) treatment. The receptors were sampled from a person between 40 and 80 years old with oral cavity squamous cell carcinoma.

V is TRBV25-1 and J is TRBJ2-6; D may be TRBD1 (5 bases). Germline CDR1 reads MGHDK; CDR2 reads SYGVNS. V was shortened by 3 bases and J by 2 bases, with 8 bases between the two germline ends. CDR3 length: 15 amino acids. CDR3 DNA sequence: TGTGCCAGCAGTGAGACAGCTGCTGGGGCCAACGTCCTGACTTTC. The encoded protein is CASSETAAGANVLTF. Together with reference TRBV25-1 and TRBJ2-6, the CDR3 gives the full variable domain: EADIYQTPRYLVIGTGKKITLECSQTMGHDKMYWYQQDPGMELHLIHYSYGVNSTEKGDLSSESTVSRIRTEHFPLTLESARPSHTSQYLCASSETAAGANVLTFGAGSRLTVL.

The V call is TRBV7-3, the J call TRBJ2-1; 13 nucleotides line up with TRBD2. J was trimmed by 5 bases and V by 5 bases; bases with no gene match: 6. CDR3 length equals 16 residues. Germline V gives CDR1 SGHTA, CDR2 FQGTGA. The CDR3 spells CASSLAGTSGNNEQFF. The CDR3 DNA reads TGTGCCAGCAGCCTCGCCGGGACTAGCGGGAACAATGAGCAGTTCTTC.

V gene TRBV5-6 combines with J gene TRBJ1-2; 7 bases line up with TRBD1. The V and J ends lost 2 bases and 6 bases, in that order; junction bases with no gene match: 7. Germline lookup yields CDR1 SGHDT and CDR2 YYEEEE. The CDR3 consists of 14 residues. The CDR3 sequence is CASSFPTGINGYTF. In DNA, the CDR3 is TGTGCCAGCAGCTTTCCGACAGGGATCAATGGCTACACCTTC.

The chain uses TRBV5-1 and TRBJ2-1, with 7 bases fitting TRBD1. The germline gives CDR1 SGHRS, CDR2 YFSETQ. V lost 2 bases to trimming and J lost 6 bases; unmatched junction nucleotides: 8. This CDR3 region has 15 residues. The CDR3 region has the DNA TGCGCCAGCAGCTTACGACAGGGAAGTCCCAATGAGCAGTTCTTC. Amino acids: CASSLRQGSPNEQFF.

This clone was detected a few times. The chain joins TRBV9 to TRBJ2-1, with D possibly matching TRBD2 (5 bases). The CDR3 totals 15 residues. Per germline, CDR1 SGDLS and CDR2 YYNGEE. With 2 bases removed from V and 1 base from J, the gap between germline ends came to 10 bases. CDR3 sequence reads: CASSVGLPSYNEQFF. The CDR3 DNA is TGTGCCAGCAGCGTCGGACTCCCGTCCTACAATGAGCAGTTCTTC.

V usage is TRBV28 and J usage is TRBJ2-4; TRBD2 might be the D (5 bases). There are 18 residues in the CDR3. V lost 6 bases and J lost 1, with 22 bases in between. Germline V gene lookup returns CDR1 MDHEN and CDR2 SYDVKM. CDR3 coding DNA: TGTGCCAGCAGCCAACCTGGGATGCCCGGGGTGGCCAAAAACATTCAGTACTTC. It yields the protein CASSQPGMPGVAKNIQYF.

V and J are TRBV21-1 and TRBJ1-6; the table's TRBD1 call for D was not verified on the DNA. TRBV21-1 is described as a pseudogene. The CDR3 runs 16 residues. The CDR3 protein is CASSIRQPSYNSPLHF. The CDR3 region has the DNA TGTGCCAGCAGCATAAGACAGCCGTCCTATAATTCACCCCTCCACTTT.

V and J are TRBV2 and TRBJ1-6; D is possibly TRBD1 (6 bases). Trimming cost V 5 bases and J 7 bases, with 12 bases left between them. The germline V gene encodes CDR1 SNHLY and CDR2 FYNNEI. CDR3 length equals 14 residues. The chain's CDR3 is CASSRTGPNSPLHF. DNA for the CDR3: TGTGCCAGCAGTCGTACAGGGCCAAATTCACCCCTCCACTTT.

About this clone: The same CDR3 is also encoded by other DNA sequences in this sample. The CDR3 sequence: CASSLALAGGPQETQYF. The CDR3 DNA is TGCGCCAGCAGCTTGGCCCTAGCGGGGGGCCCCCAAGAGACCCAGTACTTC. The chain links TRBV5-1 to TRBJ2-5, with 11 bases fitting TRBD2. The germline V gene encodes CDR1 SGHRS and CDR2 YFSETQ. V lost 0 bases, J lost 1 base, and 5 bases stayed unmatched. The CDR3 extends over 17 amino acids.